Sequencing of this TCR beta chain was carried out in a study of T cell clusters in autoimmune cytopenias. General study findings and limits: Primary autoimmune cytopenia patients appeared to lack physiological T cell clusters present in healthy donors.

Each sample's input was about 270 ng genomic DNA, 30,000 to 45,000 genome equivalents. The germline V gene has CDR1 LNHDA and CDR2 SQIVND (reference sequence). There are 14 residues in the CDR3. This clonotype is identified as medium-sized from frequency. Its target is unknown. Multiplex touch-down PCR amplified TRB using TRB-A and TRB-B pools in one tube. TCRdb processed the multiplex PCR reads again and assigns one entry to each CDR3 protein, with no DNA. Its table lists about 8,100 distinct CDR3 sequences. This chain uses TRBV19 with TRBJ2-7; TCRdb reports TRBD1, a call that lacks DNA to check it against. This receptor was obtained from a human donor with an autoimmune cytopenia or autoimmune hepatitis (not recorded which). The sequenced sample was peripheral blood. CDR3 protein: CASSSGAGRYEQYF.